A selection of T cell receptor beta chains follows, all from one sample in a study of CD8 T cells in Susac syndrome. Via MiXCR, TCRdb re-called the immunoSEQ multiplex PCR reads, giving one row per CDR3 protein. The sample carries 100,000 to 150,000 distinct CDR3 sequences, around 96% recorded once. Sequences were obtained from CD4+ T cells from PBMCs. The receptor set was obtained from a human donor in good health. Each CDR3 is given with its conserved first and last residue. D genes are given only for firm matches. Only some rows state a clone size, as once, few, many or a class for expanded clones.

V: TRBV5-1; D: TRBD2; J: TRBJ2-7; size: NA; CDR3: CASSPPTSGRFEQYF; DNA: TGCGCCAGCAGCCCACCGACTAGCGGGAGATTCGAGCAGTACTTC
V: TRBV18; D: TRBD2; J: TRBJ2-7; size: NA; CDR3: CASSPPGLAGVNEQYF; DNA: TGTGCCAGCTCACCTCCAGGACTAGCGGGAGTCAACGAGCAGTACTTC
V: TRBV5-1; D: TRBD1; J: TRBJ1-1; size: NA; CDR3: CASSPLAGGGMNTEAFF; DNA: TGCGCCAGCAGCCCTCTTGCAGGGGGCGGCATGAACACTGAAGCTTTCTTT
V: TRBV7-9; D: NA; J: TRBJ2-1; size: NA; CDR3: CASSLADYPYNEQFF; DNA: TGTGCCAGCAGCTTAGCGGACTACCCATACAATGAGCAGTTCTTC
V: TRBV9; D: TRBD1; J: TRBJ2-1; size: NA; CDR3: CASSGGDSSYNEQFF; DNA: TGTGCCAGCAGCGGAGGGGACAGTTCCTACAATGAGCAGTTCTTC
V: TRBV20-1; D: TRBD2; J: TRBJ2-1; size: NA; CDR3: CSAGTSVGQFF; DNA: TGCAGTGCTGGCACTAGCGTTGGGCAGTTCTTC
V: TRBV7-9; D: NA; J: TRBJ1-5; size: NA; CDR3: CASSSGTLKGNQPQHF; DNA: TGTGCCAGCAGCTCCGGGACCTTGAAAGGTAATCAGCCCCAGCATTTT
V: TRBV29-1; D: NA; J: TRBJ2-5; size: few; CDR3: CSVERLAQETQYF; DNA: TGCAGCGTTGAGAGGCTGGCCCAAGAGACCCAGTACTTC
V: TRBV5-1; D: TRBD1; J: TRBJ2-7; size: NA; CDR3: CASSPGTGSTYEQYF; DNA: TGCGCCAGCAGCCCTGGGACAGGGAGCACCTACGAGCAGTACTTC
V: TRBV24-1; D: TRBD2; J: TRBJ2-1; size: NA; CDR3: CATSWREGINEQFF; DNA: TGTGCCACCTCCTGGCGGGAGGGGATCAATGAGCAGTTCTTC
V: TRBV12-3/TRBV12-4; D: NA; J: TRBJ1-5; size: once; CDR3: CASSFVSGGGQPQHF; DNA: TGTGCCAGCAGTTTTGTTTCCGGGGGGGGTCAGCCCCAGCATTTT
V: TRBV6-1; D: TRBD2; J: TRBJ2-5; size: NA; CDR3: CASSRTSGRSQETQYF; DNA: TGTGCCAGCAGTAGGACTAGCGGGAGGTCTCAGGAGACCCAGTACTTC
V: TRBV3-1; D: NA; J: TRBJ2-1; size: once; CDR3: CASSRVREQFF; DNA: TGTGCCAGCAGCCGGGTGCGTGAGCAGTTCTTC
V: TRBV5-1; D: NA; J: TRBJ1-1; size: NA; CDR3: CASSRDSTVTEAFF; DNA: TGCGCCAGCAGCCGTGACAGTACCGTCACTGAAGCTTTCTTT
V: TRBV12-3/TRBV12-4; D: NA; J: TRBJ2-5; size: once; CDR3: CASSFAMGQETQYF; DNA: TGTGCCAGCAGTTTTGCGATGGGGCAAGAGACCCAGTACTTC
V: TRBV5-1; D: NA; J: TRBJ2-7; size: once; CDR3: CASSKGGSSYEQYF; DNA: TGCGCCAGCAGTAAAGGGGGGAGCTCCTACGAGCAGTACTTC
V: TRBV7-9; D: NA; J: TRBJ1-2; size: NA; CDR3: CASSSISTGNYGYTF; DNA: TGTGCCAGCAGCTCCATCTCGACAGGCAACTATGGCTACACCTTC
V: TRBV15; D: NA; J: TRBJ2-5; size: NA; CDR3: CATSRDLLEQETQYF; DNA: TGTGCCACCAGCAGAGATCTCCTAGAGCAGGAGACCCAGTACTTC
V: TRBV27; D: NA; J: TRBJ2-7; size: NA; CDR3: CASSFSGLPYEQYF; DNA: TGTGCCAGCAGTTTTTCCGGACTCCCTTACGAGCAGTACTTC
V: TRBV4-1; D: NA; J: TRBJ1-1; size: NA; CDR3: CASSQDVWATEAFF; DNA: TGCGCCAGCAGCCAAGATGTCTGGGCCACTGAAGCTTTCTTT
V: TRBV29-1; D: TRBD1; J: TRBJ1-1; size: NA; CDR3: CSVLLQGVYTEAFF; DNA: TGCAGCGTTCTACTACAGGGGGTTTATACTGAAGCTTTCTTT
V: TRBV29-1; D: NA; J: TRBJ1-1; size: NA; CDR3: CSVDRNTEAFF; DNA: TGCAGCGTTGACAGGAACACTGAAGCTTTCTTT
V: TRBV29-1; D: NA; J: TRBJ1-2; size: NA; CDR3: CSVVAAGREVYGYTF; DNA: TGCAGCGTTGTGGCCGCAGGGAGGGAGGTCTATGGCTACACCTTC
V: TRBV5-1; D: NA; J: TRBJ2-6; size: NA; CDR3: CASRVWGSGANVLTF; DNA: TGCGCCAGCAGGGTGTGGGGATCTGGGGCCAACGTCCTGACTTTC
V: TRBV18; D: TRBD2; J: TRBJ2-7; size: NA; CDR3: CASSLTSGINEQYF; DNA: TGTGCCAGCTCCCTTACTAGCGGGATCAACGAGCAGTACTTC
V: TRBV5-4; D: TRBD1; J: TRBJ2-3; size: NA; CDR3: CASSLGGQGASDTQYF; DNA: TGTGCCAGCAGCTTGGGGGGACAGGGGGCGTCAGATACGCAGTATTTT
V: TRBV29-1; D: TRBD1; J: TRBJ2-7; size: NA; CDR3: CSVSAFTGVDEQYF; DNA: TGCAGCGTTTCGGCTTTCACAGGGGTGGACGAGCAGTACTTC
V: TRBV29-1; D: NA; J: TRBJ2-5; size: NA; CDR3: CSYGLTQETQYF; DNA: TGCAGCTACGGACTGACCCAAGAGACCCAGTACTTC
V: TRBV7-9; D: TRBD2; J: TRBJ2-1; size: once; CDR3: CASSPTTFPSGIGNEQFF; DNA: TGTGCCAGCAGTCCCACAACCTTCCCTAGCGGGATCGGCAATGAGCAGTTCTTC
V: TRBV12-3/TRBV12-4; D: TRBD2; J: TRBJ2-5; size: NA; CDR3: CASSPQGLAAETQYF; DNA: TGTGCCAGCAGTCCCCAGGGACTAGCTGCCGAGACCCAGTACTTC
V: TRBV29-1; D: TRBD1; J: TRBJ2-2; size: NA; CDR3: CSVTGVGGELFF; DNA: TGCAGCGTGACAGGGGTAGGCGGGGAGCTGTTTTTT
V: TRBV5-6; D: TRBD1; J: TRBJ2-7; size: once; CDR3: CASSLRQGDEQYF; DNA: TGTGCCAGCAGCTTGAGGCAGGGGGACGAGCAGTACTTC
V: TRBV19; D: TRBD1; J: TRBJ2-7; size: NA; CDR3: CASSSPGQGMTYEQYF; DNA: TGTGCCAGTAGTTCCCCTGGACAGGGGATGACCTACGAGCAGTACTTC
V: TRBV28; D: NA; J: TRBJ2-7; size: NA; CDR3: CASSPPISEQYF; DNA: TGTGCCAGCAGCCCTCCGATATCCGAGCAGTACTTC
V: TRBV29-1; D: TRBD2; J: TRBJ2-3; size: NA; CDR3: CSSRTSGRTDTQYF; DNA: TGCAGCTCACGGACTAGCGGAAGGACAGATACGCAGTATTTT
V: TRBV5-6; D: NA; J: TRBJ1-5; size: NA; CDR3: CASSPAGRSNQPQHF; DNA: TGTGCCAGCAGCCCGGCGGGCCGTAGCAATCAGCCCCAGCATTTT
V: TRBV27; D: NA; J: TRBJ2-1; size: NA; CDR3: CASSWTYGNEQFF; DNA: TGTGCCAGCAGTTGGACGTACGGGAATGAGCAGTTCTTC
V: TRBV12-3/TRBV12-4; D: NA; J: TRBJ2-3; size: NA; CDR3: CASSHQSWVSTDTQYF; DNA: TGTGCCAGCAGCCACCAATCCTGGGTTAGCACAGATACGCAGTATTTT
V: TRBV15; D: NA; J: TRBJ2-1; size: NA; CDR3: CATSREVGEQFF; DNA: TGTGCCACCAGCAGAGAGGTGGGTGAGCAGTTCTTC
V: TRBV15; D: TRBD2; J: TRBJ2-5; size: NA; CDR3: CATSREAGAAFFETQYF; DNA: TGTGCCACCAGCCGAGAAGCGGGAGCGGCGTTTTTTGAGACCCAGTACTTC